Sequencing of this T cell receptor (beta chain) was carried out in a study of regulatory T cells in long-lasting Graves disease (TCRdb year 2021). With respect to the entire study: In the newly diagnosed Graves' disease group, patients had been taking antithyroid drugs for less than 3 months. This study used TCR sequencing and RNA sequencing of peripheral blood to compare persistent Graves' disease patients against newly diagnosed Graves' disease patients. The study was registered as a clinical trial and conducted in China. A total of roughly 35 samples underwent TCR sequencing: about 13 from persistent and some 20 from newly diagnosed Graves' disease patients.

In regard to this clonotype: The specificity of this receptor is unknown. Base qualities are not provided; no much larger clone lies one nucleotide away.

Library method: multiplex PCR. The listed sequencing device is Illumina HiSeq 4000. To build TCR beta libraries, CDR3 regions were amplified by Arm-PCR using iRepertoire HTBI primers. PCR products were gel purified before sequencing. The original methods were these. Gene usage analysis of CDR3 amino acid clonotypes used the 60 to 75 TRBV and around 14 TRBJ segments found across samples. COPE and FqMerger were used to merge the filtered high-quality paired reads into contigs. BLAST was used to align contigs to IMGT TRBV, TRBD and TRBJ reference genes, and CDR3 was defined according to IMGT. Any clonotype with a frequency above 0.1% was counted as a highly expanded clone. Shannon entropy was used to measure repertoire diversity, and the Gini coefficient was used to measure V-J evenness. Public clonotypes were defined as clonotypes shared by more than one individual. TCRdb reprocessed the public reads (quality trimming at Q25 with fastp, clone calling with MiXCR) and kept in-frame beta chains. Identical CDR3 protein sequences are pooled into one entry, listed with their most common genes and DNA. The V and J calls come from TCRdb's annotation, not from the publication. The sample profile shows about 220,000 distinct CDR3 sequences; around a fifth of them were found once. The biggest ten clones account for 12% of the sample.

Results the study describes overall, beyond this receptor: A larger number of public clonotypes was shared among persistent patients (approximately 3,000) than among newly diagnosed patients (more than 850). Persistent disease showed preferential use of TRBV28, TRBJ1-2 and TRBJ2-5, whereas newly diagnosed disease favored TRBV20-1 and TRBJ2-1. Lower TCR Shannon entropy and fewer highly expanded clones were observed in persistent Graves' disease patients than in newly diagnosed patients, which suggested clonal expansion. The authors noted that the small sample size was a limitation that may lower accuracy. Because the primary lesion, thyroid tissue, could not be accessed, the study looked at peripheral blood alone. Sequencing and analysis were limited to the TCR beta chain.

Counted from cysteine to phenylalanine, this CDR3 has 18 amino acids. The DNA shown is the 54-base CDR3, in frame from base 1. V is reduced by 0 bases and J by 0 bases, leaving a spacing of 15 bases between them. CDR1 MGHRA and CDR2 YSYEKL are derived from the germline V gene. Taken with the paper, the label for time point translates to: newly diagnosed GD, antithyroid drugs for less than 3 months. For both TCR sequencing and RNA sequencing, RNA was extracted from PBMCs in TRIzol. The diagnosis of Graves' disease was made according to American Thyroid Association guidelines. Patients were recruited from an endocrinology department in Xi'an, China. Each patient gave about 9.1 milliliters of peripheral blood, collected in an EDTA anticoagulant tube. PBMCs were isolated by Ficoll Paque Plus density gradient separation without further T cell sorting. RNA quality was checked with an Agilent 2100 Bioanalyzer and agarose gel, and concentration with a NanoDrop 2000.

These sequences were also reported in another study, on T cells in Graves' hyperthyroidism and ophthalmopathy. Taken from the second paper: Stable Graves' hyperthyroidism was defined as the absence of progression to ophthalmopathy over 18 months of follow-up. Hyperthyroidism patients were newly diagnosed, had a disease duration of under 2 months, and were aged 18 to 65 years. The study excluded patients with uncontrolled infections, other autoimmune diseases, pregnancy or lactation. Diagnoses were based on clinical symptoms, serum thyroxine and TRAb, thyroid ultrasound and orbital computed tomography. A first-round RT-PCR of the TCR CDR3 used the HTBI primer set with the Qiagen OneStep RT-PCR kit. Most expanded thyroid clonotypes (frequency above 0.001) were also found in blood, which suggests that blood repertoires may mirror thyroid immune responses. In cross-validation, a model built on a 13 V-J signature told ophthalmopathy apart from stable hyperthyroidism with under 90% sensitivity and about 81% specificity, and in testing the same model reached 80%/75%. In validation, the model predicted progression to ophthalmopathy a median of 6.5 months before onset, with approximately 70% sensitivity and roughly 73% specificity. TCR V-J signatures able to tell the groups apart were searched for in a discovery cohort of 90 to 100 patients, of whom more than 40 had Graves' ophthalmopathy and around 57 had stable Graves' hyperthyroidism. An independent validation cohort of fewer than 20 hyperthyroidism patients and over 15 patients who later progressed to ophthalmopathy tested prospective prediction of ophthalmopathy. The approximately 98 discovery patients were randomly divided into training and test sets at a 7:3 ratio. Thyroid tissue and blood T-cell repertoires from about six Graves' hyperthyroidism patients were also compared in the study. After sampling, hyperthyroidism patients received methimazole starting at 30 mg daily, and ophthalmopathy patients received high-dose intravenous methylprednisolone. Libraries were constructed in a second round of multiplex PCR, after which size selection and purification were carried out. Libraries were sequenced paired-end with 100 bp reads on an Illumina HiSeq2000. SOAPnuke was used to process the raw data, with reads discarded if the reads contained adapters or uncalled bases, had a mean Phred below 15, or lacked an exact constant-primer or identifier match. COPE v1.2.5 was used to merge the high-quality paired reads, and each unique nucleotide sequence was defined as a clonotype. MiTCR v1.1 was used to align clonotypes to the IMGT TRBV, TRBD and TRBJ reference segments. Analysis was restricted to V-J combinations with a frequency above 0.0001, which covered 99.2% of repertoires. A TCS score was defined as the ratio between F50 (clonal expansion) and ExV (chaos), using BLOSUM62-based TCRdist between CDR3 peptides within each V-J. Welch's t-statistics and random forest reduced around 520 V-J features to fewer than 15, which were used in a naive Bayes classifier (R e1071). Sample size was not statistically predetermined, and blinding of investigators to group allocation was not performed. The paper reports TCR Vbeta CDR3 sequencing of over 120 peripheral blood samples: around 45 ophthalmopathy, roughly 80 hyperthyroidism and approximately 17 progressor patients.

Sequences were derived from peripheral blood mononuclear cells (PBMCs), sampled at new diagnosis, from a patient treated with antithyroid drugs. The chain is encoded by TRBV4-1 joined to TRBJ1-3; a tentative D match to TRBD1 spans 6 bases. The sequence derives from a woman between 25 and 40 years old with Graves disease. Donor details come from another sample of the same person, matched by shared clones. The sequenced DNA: TGCGCCAGCAGCCAAGAAAGTACACAGGGTTACTCTGGAAACACCATATATTTT. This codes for CASSQESTQGYSGNTIYF.